Listed here are 30 T cell receptor beta chains from one sample, sequenced in a study of beta chain features in type 1 diabetes. Sequenced material consisted of expressed TCRB transcripts (all of the isolated RNA was reverse transcribed). Here immunoSEQ multiplex PCR was the method, and the copy in TCRdb shows in-frame clones only, minus some. The sample contains some 300,000 clones, roughly 8% of which appear only once. Specimen: central memory CD4+ T cells from blood. The source is a woman aged 18-30 years in good health.

In this sample, this clone turned up a few times. This chain connects TRBV14 to TRBJ1-2; TRBD1 is a possible D gene (5 bases). V lost 3 bases, J lost 4 bases, and 12 bases lay in between. The CDR3 covers 14 residues. Germline loops: CDR1 SGHDN, CDR2 FVKESK. CDR3 nucleotides: TGTGCCAGCAGCCAGTTTCGGGGACCCTATGGCTACACCTTC. Its translation: CASSQFRGPYGYTF.

This clone was seen a handful of times. The J gene is TRBJ2-3, the V gene TRBV7-9; D is uncertain. Trimming left V 0 bases short and J 10 bases short, with 8 bases between. The CDR3 consists of 12 residues. Germline V gene lookup returns CDR1 SEHNR and CDR2 FQNEAQ (reference sequence). CDR3 DNA sequence: TGTGCCAGCAGCTTAGCCCGACTTGCGCAGTATTTT. Its translation: CASSLARLAQYF.

This clone was observed a few times. The chain carries TRBV5-5 and TRBJ2-7; 7 nucleotides line up with TRBD2. CDR1 SGHKS and CDR2 YYEKEE come from the germline V gene (reference sequence). Trimming removed 5 bases from V and 5 bases from J; junction bases left unmatched: 4. The CDR3 loop spans 12 amino acids. Here the CDR3 reads CASRREGNEQYF. The CDR3, as DNA: TGTGCCAGCAGAAGGGAGGGCAACGAGCAGTACTTC.

This clone has only a few counts. V is TRBV7-2 and J is TRBJ2-1; perhaps TRBD1 as D (5 bases). The length of the CDR3 is 14 residues. The germline V gene has CDR1 SGHTA and CDR2 FQGNSA. Trimming took 1 base from V and 10 from J, leaving 14 bases between them. As DNA, the CDR3 is TGTGCCAGCAGCTTAGAGGGTACAGGACGAGAGCAGTTCTTC. It specifies CASSLEGTGREQFF. The full variable domain, its missing parts supplied by reference TRBV7-2 and TRBJ2-1, is GAGVSQSPSNKVTEKGKDVELRCDPISGHTALYWYRQSLGQGLEFLIYFQGNSAPDKSGLPSDRFSAERTGGSVSTLTIQRTQQEDSAVYLCASSLEGTGREQFFGPGTRLTVL.

The CDR3 bases are TGTGCCACCAGCAGAGATAGTGGATCTTCCCAGTACTTC. Translated: CATSRDSGSSQYF. V gene TRBV15 combines with J gene TRBJ2-5; D is undetermined. Germline loops: CDR1 LNHNV, CDR2 YYDKDF (reference sequence). V dropped 0 bases and J dropped 9 bases, with 11 bases sitting between them. The CDR3 extends over 13 amino acids.

This clone was seen a few times. The chain joins TRBV11-2 to TRBJ2-3, with 10 bases matching TRBD2. J gave up 3 bases and V 5 bases, and 2 bases lay outside the gene matches. The CDR3 sequence is 14 residues long. CDR1 is SGHAT and CDR2 is FQNNGV in the germline V gene. The CDR3 DNA is TGTGCCAGCAGCCGGACTAGCGGTACAGATACGCAGTATTTT. It specifies CASSRTSGTDTQYF.

As DNA, the CDR3 is TGTGCCCGCGCCGGGACAGGGAATGAAAAACTGTTTTTT. Translated: CARAGTGNEKLFF. The genes are TRBV30 and TRBJ1-4, with TRBD1 identical over 9 bases. The CDR3 totals 13 residues. The V gene's germline CDR1 is GTSNPN and CDR2 SVGIG (reference sequence). V was clipped by 8 bases and J by 5 bases; unmatched bases: 6.

This clone was counted a few times. This chain uses TRBV2 with TRBJ1-5; a weak D match, TRBD1 (6 bases). Per germline, CDR1 SNHLY and CDR2 FYNNEI. The CDR3 covers 13 residues. Deletions cut 7 bases from V and 4 bases from J, with 11 bases between. CDR3 in amino acids: CASKVTGNQPQHF. Written as DNA, the CDR3 is TGTGCCAGCAAGGTGACAGGTAATCAGCCCCAGCATTTT.

This clone has a handful of counts. V and J are TRBV27 and TRBJ2-1, with D uncertain. CDR1 MNHEY and CDR2 SMNVEV come from the germline V gene (reference sequence). V lost 0 bases to trimming and J lost 12 bases, with 9 bases between them. There are 12 residues in the CDR3. The CDR3 region is CASSLSATSQFF. The CDR3 coding sequence is TGTGCCAGCAGTTTATCGGCCACCTCGCAGTTCTTC.

The gene calls are TRBV11-3 and TRBJ2-5; D not certain. The CDR3 spans 13 residues. V was trimmed by 1 base and J by 5 bases, leaving 8 bases between them. The germline V gene has CDR1 SGHNT and CDR2 YENEEA. CDR3 amino acids: CASSLGAVETQYF. As DNA, the CDR3 is TGTGCCAGCAGCTTAGGCGCCGTGGAGACCCAGTACTTC.

The gene calls are TRBV7-2 and TRBJ2-1; 10 positions agree with TRBD1. J lost 6 bases, V lost 3 bases, and 2 bases had no gene match. This CDR3 spans 14 amino acids. The V gene's germline CDR1 is SGHTA and CDR2 FQGNSA. This CDR3 reads CASSLRTGGNEQFF. CDR3 coding DNA: TGTGCCAGCAGCTTGAGGACAGGGGGCAATGAGCAGTTCTTC.

The rearrangement joins TRBV9 to TRBJ1-2; D is unclear. The V end lost 1 base, the J end lost 4 bases, and 11 bases lay between the germline ends. The CDR3 extends over 14 amino acids. Germline-derived CDR1 and CDR2 are SGDLS and YYNGEE. The CDR3 protein is CASSVMGSAYGYTF. The CDR3 bases are TGTGCCAGCAGCGTAATGGGGTCTGCCTATGGCTACACCTTC.

As to this clone: A much larger clone differs from this one at a single base, so this may be a read error. In DNA form, the CDR3 reads TGTGCCAGCAGGTACCAAGAGACCCAGTACTTC. It encodes CASRYQETQYF. The chain uses TRBV13 and TRBJ2-5, with D hard to call. The ends were cut back, 6 bases at V and 0 bases at J, with 2 bases in the middle. Per germline, CDR1 PRHDT and CDR2 FYEKMQ (reference sequence). CDR3 length: 11 residues.

This clone was seen more than once but under ten times. The chain joins TRBV19 to TRBJ1-2; D gene uncertain. CDR1 is LNHDA and CDR2 is SQIVND in the germline V gene (reference sequence). Trimming removed 7 bases at V and 4 bases at J, with 13 bases between. CDR3 length: 13 residues. The CDR3 sequence is CASKTEPTYGYTF. DNA of the CDR3: TGTGCCAGTAAGACGGAGCCTACCTATGGCTACACCTTC.

CDR3 sequence (DNA): TGTGCCAGCAGCCCCGGGACAGGGGCACAAGAGACCCAGTACTTC. Protein sequence: CASSPGTGAQETQYF. This chain connects TRBV7-9 to TRBJ2-5, with 10 nucleotides matching TRBD1. V trimming: 5 bases; J trimming: 2 bases; junction bases outside the gene matches: 5. Germline CDR1 and CDR2: SEHNR and FQNEAQ (reference sequence). This CDR3 comprises 15 residues.

The V gene is TRBV7-2, the J gene TRBJ2-7; D may correspond to TRBD1 or TRBD2 (6 bases each). Trimming cost V 1 base and J 2 bases, with 12 bases left between them. Germline loops: CDR1 SGHTA, CDR2 FQGNSA. The CDR3 extends over 15 amino acids. The CDR3 bases are TGTGCCAGCAGCTTAGATGGGGGGCGGACCTACGAGCAGTACTTC. Its protein product is CASSLDGGRTYEQYF.

This clone has only a few counts. The V gene is TRBV6-5, the J gene TRBJ1-2; no clear D gene. Germline V CDR1 and CDR2: MNHEY, SVGAGI. CDR3 length: 15 residues. The germline V and J ends were trimmed by 3 bases and 8 bases, with 19 bases remaining between them. The CDR3, as DNA: TGTGCCAGCAGTTATAACCCAACAGCCCTTCTGGGCTACACCTTC. It codes for CASSYNPTALLGYTF.

The chain joins TRBV15 to TRBJ2-1; TRBD2 matches at 9 bases. Germline V gene sequence: CDR1 LNHNV, CDR2 YYDKDF (reference sequence). This CDR3 is built from 19 residues. Germline trimming cut 1 base from V and 5 bases from J; bases unmatched to any gene: 15. As DNA, the CDR3 is TGTGCCACCAGCAGAGCCGTAGCCGGAGCGGGAGGCCGGGACAATGAGCAGTTCTTC. The encoded protein is CATSRAVAGAGGRDNEQFF.

On this clone itself: A much more abundant neighbour one base away suggests this may be a read error. The identical CDR3 is also encoded by other nucleotide sequences in the sample. The chain employs TRBV2 and TRBJ1-5; 10 bases map to TRBD1. The germline V gene has CDR1 SNHLY and CDR2 FYNNEI. The CDR3 consists of 14 residues. V shed 6 bases, J shed 2 bases, and the junction held 1 base outside the gene matches. CDR3 DNA: TGTGCCAGCAGCGGGACAGGGGGCAATCAGCCCCAGCATTTT. Translating it yields CASSGTGGNQPQHF.

This clone has a count of ten or more. The chain links TRBV19 to TRBJ1-5; no firm D call. The CDR3 is 11 residues long. From germline, CDR1 is LNHDA and CDR2 SQIVND (reference sequence). Trimming took off 8 bases at V and 5 bases at J, with 7 bases between the two ends. CDR3 sequence: CASGGYQPQHF. CDR3 sequence (DNA): TGTGCCAGTGGCGGGTATCAGCCCCAGCATTTT.

The chain carries TRBV6-1 and TRBJ2-3, with D tentatively TRBD2 (7 bases). The length of the CDR3 is 13 residues. Germline V gives CDR1 MNHNS, CDR2 SASEGT. Trimming took off 8 bases at V and 7 bases at J, with 16 bases between the two ends. Written as DNA, the CDR3 is TGTGCCAGCGATGCGGGGGCTGTGAATACGCAGTATTTT. Protein: CASDAGAVNTQYF.

This clone has ten or more counts. The genes are TRBV15 and TRBJ1-4, with a possible D match to TRBD1 (5 bases). V gave up 3 bases and J gave up 8 bases, with 10 bases separating them. Germline lookup yields CDR1 LNHNV and CDR2 YYDKDF (reference sequence). The CDR3 has 13 amino acids. Here the CDR3 DNA reads TGTGCCACCAGCAGGCGGGGGGGAGAAAAACTGTTTTTT. This encodes CATSRRGGEKLFF.

The rearrangement uses TRBV5-1 and TRBJ1-6; D call uncertain. V dropped 1 base and J dropped 7 bases, with 15 bases sitting between them. Germline values: CDR1 SGHRS, CDR2 YFSETQ. The CDR3 totals 16 residues. CDR3 amino acids: CASSLSSRAENSPLHF. In nucleotides, the CDR3 is TGCGCCAGCAGCTTGTCAAGTCGGGCAGAAAATTCACCCCTCCACTTT.

There are a few counts of this clone. The chain recombines TRBV7-9 with TRBJ1-5, with D possibly being TRBD1 (6 bases). The CDR3 is made up of 14 amino acids. The germline V and J ends were trimmed by 4 bases and 3 bases, with 10 bases remaining between them. Germline V gene lookup returns CDR1 SEHNR and CDR2 FQNEAQ (reference sequence). As DNA, the CDR3 is TGTGCCAGCAGCTCGAGGGACAACAATCAGCCCCAGCATTTT. It yields the protein CASSSRDNNQPQHF.

J is TRBJ2-3 and V is TRBV19, with D tentatively TRBD1 (5 bases). Trimming stripped 1 base from V and 4 bases from J, with 9 bases between. Germline lookup yields CDR1 LNHDA and CDR2 SQIVND (reference sequence). The CDR3 is 14 residues long. The CDR3 nucleotides are TGTGCCAGTAGTATAGTTCAGGGTTCAGATACGCAGTATTTT. Translation: CASSIVQGSDTQYF.

This sequence joins TRBV5-1 and TRBJ2-2; tentatively, D is TRBD2 (5 bases). CDR1 SGHRS and CDR2 YFSETQ come from the germline V gene. CDR3 length equals 14 residues. Trimming cost V 0 bases and J 6 bases, with 9 bases left between them. The CDR3 is CASSLVPGSGELFF. CDR3 nucleotide sequence: TGCGCCAGCAGCTTGGTTCCGGGGTCCGGGGAGCTGTTTTTT. Using reference TRBV5-1 and TRBJ2-2 for the parts outside the CDR3, the full variable domain is KAGVTQTPRYLIKTRGQQVTLSCSPISGHRSVSWYQQTPGQGLQFLFEYFSETQRNKGNFPGRFSGRQFSNSRSEMNVSTLELGDSALYLCASSLVPGSGELFFGEGSRLTVL.

V is TRBV30 and J is TRBJ2-5, with 7 bases aligning to TRBD1. V dropped 1 base and J dropped 3; count of bases not matched to a gene: 8. Germline CDR1 GTSNPN, CDR2 SVGIG (reference sequence). This CDR3 comprises 15 residues. This chain's CDR3 is CAWSAWDSLKETQYF. CDR3 DNA sequence: TGTGCCTGGAGTGCCTGGGACAGTCTAAAAGAGACCCAGTACTTC.

The V and J genes are TRBV7-2 and TRBJ2-5, with 7 bases that match TRBD1. The CDR3 has 15 residues. Looked up from germline, CDR1 is SGHTA and CDR2 is FQGNSA. Losses at the gene ends were 5 bases for V and 1 base for J; bases not matched to a gene: 7. The CDR3 here is CASSPRQGSQETQYF. CDR3 coding DNA: TGTGCCAGCAGCCCTCGACAGGGCTCCCAAGAGACCCAGTACTTC. The complete variable domain, with remaining parts taken from reference TRBV7-2 and TRBJ2-5, reads GAGVSQSPSNKVTEKGKDVELRCDPISGHTALYWYRQSLGQGLEFLIYFQGNSAPDKSGLPSDRFSAERTGGSVSTLTIQRTQQEDSAVYLCASSPRQGSQETQYFGPGTRLLVL.

The sample holds a few counts of this clone. The CDR3 DNA sequence: TGCGCCAGCAGCCAAGTCATAGCAGATACGCAGTATTTT. Translation: CASSQVIADTQYF. V usage is TRBV4-3 and J usage is TRBJ2-3; D gene unclear. The germline CDR1 and CDR2 sequences are LGHNA and YSLEER. Trimming left V 1 base short and J 4 bases short, with 6 bases between. The CDR3 sequence is 13 residues long.

This clone was observed a few times. This rearrangement joins TRBV20-1 to TRBJ1-2; D is unresolved. This CDR3 spans 11 amino acids. From germline, CDR1 is DFQATT and CDR2 SNEGSKA (reference sequence). With 1 base removed from V and 8 bases from J, the gap between germline ends came to 8 bases. CDR3 sequence (DNA): TGCAGTGCTAGAGTTCCGGAGGGCTACACCTTC. Residues: CSARVPEGYTF.